This T cell receptor beta chain is drawn from a study of chronic HIV infection and antiretroviral therapy. Germline V CDR1 and CDR2: SQVTM, ANQGSEA. V lost 0 bases, J lost 5 bases, and 13 bases lay in between. The CDR3 covers 14 residues. In its sample, this clonotype was seen a few times. A single record per CDR3 protein comes from TCRdb applying MiXCR to the 5' RACE reads. This repertoire shows about 38,000 distinct CDR3 sequences, about 7.4% found once; its top ten account for 2.9%. This clonotype was obtained from an adult who had HIV and had not received antiretroviral therapy, or was an uninfected healthy control (not recorded which). Sequenced material: peripheral blood. The V gene is TRBV29-1, the J gene TRBJ2-5, with D perhaps TRBD2 (5 bases). DNA of the CDR3: TGCAGCGTTGAAGATCCGGCGGGTTTGGAGACCCAGTACTTC. Translation: CSVEDPAGLETQYF.